This T cell receptor beta chain was sequenced in a study of T cell repertoires in cytomegalovirus infection. Study at large: Indicated by public TCR beta signatures were CMV infection and matching HLA type. Study outcomes and limitations: Public TCR beta family frequency separated CMV-and-HLA carriers, including in an independent cohort. CMV-specific TCR beta clonotypes restricted by HLA-C dominated the ex vivo response.

Comment on this clonotype: Its antigen is as yet unknown. This may arise from a read error, as a much more abundant clone is one base away.

With 2 bases removed from V and 7 bases from J, the gap between germline ends came to 15 bases. This CDR3 contains 14 residues. TCRdb reprocessed the reads via MiXCR and lists one record per CDR3 protein. The sample records about 530,000 distinct CDR3 sequences, 26% being singletons. The sample was PBMCs. This chain connects TRBV12-3 or TRBV12-4 to TRBJ2-7; the D gene is possibly TRBD2 (6 bases). The TCR sequence derives from a human donor in good health (CMV status not recorded). Some clones in this sample may be carry-over from other donors' samples. CDR3 region: CASSLFGARGEQYF. In DNA form, the CDR3 reads TGTGCCAGCAGTTTATTCGGCGCCCGGGGGGAGCAGTACTTC.